These 21 T cell receptor beta chains share one sample of origin, sequenced in a study of T cells in Graves' hyperthyroidism and ophthalmopathy. Amplified TCR beta CDR3 regions derived from RNA transcripts. The HTBI set primed first-round TCR CDR3 RT-PCR. Using its own MiXCR run on the multiplex PCR reads, TCRdb lists one record per CDR3 protein. The data hold some 550,000 distinct CDR3 sequences, with around 15% observed a single time. Sequenced: blood. These receptors were taken from a woman in her thirties or forties with Graves' ophthalmopathy.

This clonotype was seen ten or more times. J is TRBJ1-5 and V is TRBV5-6, with 9 bases that match TRBD1. This CDR3 is built from 14 residues. Germline V gene lookup returns CDR1 SGHDT and CDR2 YYEEEE. The J segment lost 7 bases and the V segment lost 4 bases, leaving 6 bases of the junction unmatched. The CDR3 DNA follows: TGTGCCAGCAGCCGGGACAGGGCGGCCCAGCCCCAGCATTTT. This sequence encodes CASSRDRAAQPQHF.

The genes are TRBV4-1 and TRBJ1-4; 7 nucleotides align to TRBD1. V gave up 4 bases and J gave up 11 bases; unmatched junction bases: 13. This CDR3 has 15 amino acids. Germline CDR1 is MGHRA and CDR2 is YSYEKL. CDR3 DNA sequence: TGCGCCAGCAGCCGGCCTACGGGACAGTACGGGAAACTGTTTTTT. It translates to CASSRPTGQYGKLFF.

This clonotype was counted at least ten times. The chain employs TRBV20-1 and TRBJ2-3; D perhaps matches TRBD2 (5 bases). Germline V lookup: CDR1 DFQATT, CDR2 SNEGSKA (reference sequence). Deletions cut 5 bases from V and 2 bases from J, with 14 bases between. The CDR3 totals 14 residues. DNA for the CDR3: TGCAGTGCTTTCAGAACGGACTTCACAGATACGCAGTATTTT. Translated: CSAFRTDFTDTQYF.

This clonotype was seen repeatedly, ten times or more. This chain joins TRBV11-2 and TRBJ2-7; unclear D gene. The CDR3 is 16 amino acids. CDR1 SGHAT and CDR2 FQNNGV come from the germline V gene. Trimming shortened V by 5 bases and J by 4 bases, and 21 bases separated the two germline ends. DNA for the CDR3: TGTGCCAGCAGCACCTTGTTAGGAAAACAACAGTACGAGCAGTACTTC. It encodes CASSTLLGKQQYEQYF.

Of note for this clonotype: This may stem from a read error, because a much larger clone lies one nucleotide away. V usage is TRBV2 and J usage is TRBJ1-2; TRBD1 agrees at 8 bases. The CDR3 is 14 residues long. Germline V lookup: CDR1 SNHLY, CDR2 FYNNEI. The CDR3 bases are TGTGCCAGCAGTGAAAGGGCAGGGGGCATTGGCCACACCTTC. Translated: CASSERAGGIGHTF.

This clonotype has a handful of counts. CDR3 sequence reads: CASSLLTPGTDTQYF. CDR3 DNA sequence: TGCGCCAGCAGCTTGCTCACCCCCGGCACAGATACGCAGTATTTT. The J gene is TRBJ2-3, the V gene TRBV5-1; unclear D gene. The CDR3 is made up of 15 amino acids. Germline-derived CDR1 and CDR2 are SGHRS and YFSETQ. V was shortened by 1 base and J by 1 base, with 10 bases between the two germline ends.

This clonotype was counted at least ten times. This chain joins TRBV6-1 and TRBJ1-2, with D possibly TRBD1 on 5 matching bases. Looked up from germline, CDR1 is MNHNS and CDR2 is SASEGT. There are 15 residues in the CDR3. The V gene lost 7 bases and the J gene lost 2 bases, with 17 bases spanning the gap. CDR3 DNA sequence: TGTGCCAGCAACCAGCCCCAGGGTACCAACTATGGCTACACCTTC. Its translation is CASNQPQGTNYGYTF.

This clonotype has ten or more counts. This chain uses TRBV7-9 with TRBJ2-3; no clear D. There are 15 residues in the CDR3. Germline CDR1 SEHNR, CDR2 FQNEAQ (reference sequence). V was cut by 5 bases and J by 3 bases, with 15 bases left in between. Here the CDR3 DNA reads TGTGCCAGCAGCACGGTGTGGGAAGGGACAGATACGCAGTATTTT. Amino acid sequence: CASSTVWEGTDTQYF.

This clonotype was counted at least ten times. The CDR3 is CASSHRGELFF. The CDR3 nucleotides read TGTGCCAGCAGCCATAGGGGGGAGCTGTTTTTT. V and J are TRBV3-1 and TRBJ2-2; no clear D. Between the trimmed V and J ends, which lost 3 bases and 8 bases, there was a span of 4 bases. CDR3 size: 11 residues. From germline, CDR1 is LGHDT and CDR2 YNNKEL (reference sequence).

This clonotype was picked up many times. The V call is TRBV20-1, the J call TRBJ2-5, with D perhaps assigned TRBD1 or TRBD2 (6 bases each). Germline CDR1 DFQATT, CDR2 SNEGSKA (reference sequence). The CDR3 consists of 17 residues. V was clipped by 0 bases and J by 2 bases, with 19 bases between them. The DNA for the CDR3 is TGCAGTGCTAGAGATAAGGGGGGCCTAGCTAATCAAGAGACCCAGTACTTC. Translated, it gives CSARDKGGLANQETQYF.

This clonotype was counted ten times or more. The V call is TRBV20-1, the J call TRBJ2-1, with TRBD2 matching 10 bases. Germline trimming cut 1 base from V and 3 bases from J; bases unmatched to any gene: 9. The CDR3 sequence is 17 residues long. Germline CDR1 is DFQATT and CDR2 is SNEGSKA (reference sequence). The CDR3 region has the DNA TGCAGTGCTAGAGCCCCTAGCGGGAGTGGGTACTACAATGAGCAGTTCTTC. Protein product: CSARAPSGSGYYNEQFF.

This clonotype has just a few counts. V and J are TRBV6-1 and TRBJ2-3; perhaps TRBD1 as D (5 bases). The germline CDR1 and CDR2 sequences are MNHNS and SASEGT. The V end lost 7 bases, the J end lost 2 bases, and 16 bases lay between the germline ends. This CDR3 spans 15 amino acids. The CDR3 here is CASKRTGVTTDTQYF. Written as DNA, the CDR3 is TGTGCCAGCAAAAGAACAGGAGTTACCACAGATACGCAGTATTTT.

This clonotype was found many times. The chain carries TRBV10-3 and TRBJ2-2; 12 positions match TRBD2. Germline CDR1 ENHRY, CDR2 SYGVKD. There are 16 residues in the CDR3. After removal of 10 bases from V and 6 bases from J, the junction contained 12 bases not matched to a gene. The CDR3 region is CASRTSGTLEAGELFF. The CDR3, as DNA: TGTGCCAGCAGGACTAGCGGGACCCTCGAGGCCGGGGAGCTGTTTTTT.

The chain couples TRBV29-1 to TRBJ2-4; 7 bases match TRBD1. The CDR3 totals 13 residues. Germline V gives CDR1 SQVTM, CDR2 ANQGSEA. V dropped 4 bases and J dropped 4; count of bases not matched to a gene: 4. Here the CDR3 reads CSVVGQRKNIQYF. The DNA for the CDR3 is TGCAGCGTTGTGGGACAGAGAAAAAACATTCAGTACTTC.

The chain has TRBV29-1 and TRBJ2-3; D gene unclear. V was pared by 6 bases and J by 2 bases, with 15 bases between. The CDR3 spans 14 residues. CDR1 and CDR2 (germline): SQVTM, ANQGSEA. In nucleotides, the CDR3 is TGCAGCGTGTTCCCCTCGTACCTCACAGATACGCAGTATTTT. It yields the protein CSVFPSYLTDTQYF.

As concerns this clonotype: This may arise from a read error, as a much more abundant clone is one base away. The gene calls are TRBV20-1 and TRBJ2-5; 10 bases match TRBD2. The germline V gene has CDR1 DFQATT and CDR2 SNEGSKA (reference sequence). This CDR3 spans 14 amino acids. DNA of the CDR3: TGCAGTGCTAGAGAAGCGGGGGGGCGTGAGACCCAGCACTTC. Encoded protein: CSAREAGGRETQHF.

This clonotype was recorded a few times. J is TRBJ2-7 and V is TRBV5-1; 8 positions match TRBD1. The CDR3 sequence is 16 residues long. After removal of 4 bases from V and 0 bases from J, the junction contained 9 bases not matched to a gene. The germline CDR1 and CDR2 sequences are SGHRS and YFSETQ. CDR3 DNA sequence: TGCGCCAGCAGCCTCATCACCGGGACAGGCTCCTACGAGCAGTACTTC. Translating it yields CASSLITGTGSYEQYF.

This clonotype was counted only a few times. The V and J genes are TRBV20-1 and TRBJ2-7; 12 positions match TRBD2. Looked up from germline, CDR1 is DFQATT and CDR2 is SNEGSKA (reference sequence). The CDR3 spans 13 residues. J lost 3 bases, V lost 7 bases, and 4 bases had no gene match. In nucleotides, the CDR3 is TGCAGTGTCCTAGCGGGGGGGAACTACGAGCAGTACTTC. Protein sequence: CSVLAGGNYEQYF.

V and J are TRBV20-1 and TRBJ2-1, with 14 bases aligning to TRBD2. V trimming: 0 bases; J trimming: 9 bases; junction bases outside the gene matches: 10. CDR1 is DFQATT and CDR2 is SNEGSKA in the germline V gene (reference sequence). The CDR3 runs 17 residues. CDR3 nucleotide sequence: TGCAGTGCTAGAGATGCGTCCGGACTAGCGGGAGGAATTGAGCAGTTCTTC. This codes for CSARDASGLAGGIEQFF.

The V and J genes are TRBV18 and TRBJ2-1; D call uncertain. Germline V CDR1 and CDR2: KGHSH, LQKENI. This CDR3 region has 18 residues. V gave up 2 bases and J gave up 0 bases, with 17 bases separating them. Written as DNA, the CDR3 is TGTGCCAGCTCACCAAGGGTCCCTGAGAGGAGCTCCTACAATGAGCAGTTCTTC. Amino acids: CASSPRVPERSSYNEQFF.

This clonotype occurred a few times. The chain employs TRBV20-1 and TRBJ2-3; no clear D. Germline V gene data show CDR1 as DFQATT and CDR2 as SNEGSKA (reference sequence). V gave up 1 base and J gave up 0 bases, with 8 bases separating them. The CDR3 contains 14 residues. CDR3 sequence (DNA): TGCAGTGCTAGAGCCGGGTATAGCACAGATACGCAGTATTTT. Translated, it gives CSARAGYSTDTQYF.